The rows below give T cell receptor beta chains drawn from one sample of a study of cytomegalovirus exposure and HLA in healthy donors. Generated by immunoSEQ multiplex PCR, the TCRdb table keeps only in-frame clones and is missing some. Here the sample spans approximately 160,000 clones, roughly 80% being singletons. The specimen sequenced was PBMCs. All receptors derive from a man younger than 40 in good health and CMV-seropositive. Both conserved end residues are part of each CDR3. Fields, in order: J gene, V gene, D gene, clone size, CDR3 DNA, CDR3 protein. A D gene is named only where the DNA matches it firmly. Clone size is shown for a subset of rows, as once, few, many or a class of expanded clone.

>TRBJ2-1|TRBV2|-|few
TGTGCCAGCAGTGAGTCGGACTGGAACAATGAGCAGTTCTTC
CASSESDWNNEQFF
>TRBJ1-5|TRBV25-1|TRBD1|few
TGTGCCACCTCGACAGGGGGTTACAATCAGCCCCAGCATTTT
CATSTGGYNQPQHF
>TRBJ2-1|TRBV14|TRBD2|-
TGTGCCAGCAGCCGCCTATACTCTAGCGGCAGCTCCTACAATGAGCAGTTCTTC
CASSRLYSSGSSYNEQFF
>TRBJ2-2|TRBV4-3|-|-
TGCGCCAGCAGCCAAGAAGTTAGTCCTAGCTCCGGGGAGCTGTTTTTT
CASSQEVSPSSGELFF
>TRBJ2-1|TRBV6-1|TRBD2|-
TGTGCCAGCAGTGTCCGAGCGGGGGGGCCGGGCAATGAGCAGTTCTTC
CASSVRAGGPGNEQFF
>TRBJ2-5|TRBV7-2|TRBD1|-
TGTGCCAGCAGCCTCGAAAACAGGGGGCGTCAAGAGACCCAGTACTTC
CASSLENRGRQETQYF
>TRBJ2-7|TRBV5-4|TRBD2|once
TGTGCCAGCAGCTTGGACCCCGGGGGGGCGGGGTACGAGCAGTACTTC
CASSLDPGGAGYEQYF
>TRBJ2-7|TRBV6-1|TRBD1|-
TGTGCCAGCAGTGAAGAGGGTGACAGGGGCAACGAGCAGTACTTC
CASSEEGDRGNEQYF
>TRBJ2-1|TRBV5-1|TRBD2|-
TGCGCCAGCAGCAAGGGACTAGCGGGGGGGAGCTCCTACAATGAGCAGTTCTTC
CASSKGLAGGSSYNEQFF
>TRBJ2-7|TRBV18|-|-
TGTGCCAGCTCACCTCCCGGGCACAGGGACATCAACGAGCAGTACTTC
CASSPPGHRDINEQYF
>TRBJ2-7|TRBV27|TRBD1|few
TGTGCCAGCAGCCTCGGACAGGGGGGCTACGAGCAGTACTTC
CASSLGQGGYEQYF
>TRBJ2-7|TRBV4-3|TRBD1|-
TGCGCCAGCAGCCAAGATCGATCTCCCCGACAGGGAGCCTACGAGCAGTACTTC
CASSQDRSPRQGAYEQYF
>TRBJ1-2|TRBV7-9|-|-
TGTGCCAGCAGCTTTTCTCGGTCTGTAGCGGTGAAACCCCACACCTTC
CASSFSRSVAVKPHTF
>TRBJ2-3|TRBV6-5|-|-
TGTGCCAGCAGTTACTCCGAACAGACCACAGATACGCAGTATTTT
CASSYSEQTTDTQYF
>TRBJ2-2|TRBV4-1|-|once
TGCGCCAGCAGCCAAGATGCCAGGGTAATCGCCGGGGAGCTGTTTTTT
CASSQDARVIAGELFF
>TRBJ2-5|TRBV5-1|TRBD2|-
TGCGCCAGCAGCCTCGGGACTAGCGCGGACCAAGAGACCCAGTACTTC
CASSLGTSADQETQYF
>TRBJ2-3|TRBV29-1|TRBD2|-
TGCAGCGTTCTTAGCGGGGCAAACACAGATACGCAGTATTTT
CSVLSGANTDTQYF
>TRBJ2-6|TRBV5-1|TRBD2|-
TGCGCCAGCAGCCCGGATTGGACTAGCGGGGGACCTAGGCGGGCCAACGTCCTGACTTTC
CASSPDWTSGGPRRANVLTF
>TRBJ2-3|TRBV7-9|-|-
TGTGCCAGCAGAGCCTCTAGCACAGATACGCAGTATTTT
CASRASSTDTQYF
>TRBJ1-2|TRBV4-2|TRBD1|-
TGTGCCAGCAGCTCAGACCTGGGACAGGAATCCGGACCCCGTTATGGCTACACCTTC
CASSSDLGQESGPRYGYTF
>TRBJ2-7|TRBV5-1|TRBD2|-
TGCGCCAGCAGCTGGGGGGGAGGCGGGGCCGTTATGGAGCAGTACTTC
CASSWGGGGAVMEQYF
>TRBJ1-1|TRBV7-2|-|-
TGTGCCAGCAGCTTACAGGGGTCGGAAACTGAAGCTTTCTTT
CASSLQGSETEAFF
>TRBJ1-5|TRBV7-2|TRBD1|-
TGTGCCAGCAGCTCCGACAGGGGGGCACAGCCCCAGCATTTT
CASSSDRGAQPQHF
>TRBJ1-1|TRBV25-1|-|few
TGTGCCAGCAGCAGGGGTACTGAAGCTTTCTTT
CASSRGTEAFF
>TRBJ2-3|TRBV11-2|-|-
TGTGCCAGCAGCCCAGGGGTCACAGATACGCAGTATTTT
CASSPGVTDTQYF
>TRBJ1-6|TRBV27|-|-
TGTGCCAGCAGACAAGGGGGGGGCAGCCTTAATTCACCCCTCCACTTT
CASRQGGGSLNSPLHF
>TRBJ2-5|TRBV19|TRBD2|-
TGTGCCAGTAGTATAGATCTGACGGGGGGACAAGAGACCCAGTACTTC
CASSIDLTGGQETQYF
>TRBJ2-3|TRBV7-9|TRBD2|few
TGTGCCAGCAGCTCAACGGGGGGGCCACCAGATACGCAGTATTTT
CASSSTGGPPDTQYF
>TRBJ2-5|TRBV10-3|-|-
TGTGCCACTGGACAGTCAGAGACCCAGTACTTC
CATGQSETQYF
>TRBJ1-5|TRBV19|-|-
TGTGCCAGTAGAGGCCACAGAGATAGCAATCAGCCCCAGCATTTT
CASRGHRDSNQPQHF
>TRBJ2-7|TRBV27|TRBD2|few
TGTGCCAGCAGTCCCACAGGGACTAGCGGGGGTTACGAGCAGTACTTC
CASSPTGTSGGYEQYF
>TRBJ2-5|TRBV5-1|TRBD2|-
TGCGCCAGCAGCTCAAGCGGGGGGTGGGGAGAGACCCAGTACTTC
CASSSSGGWGETQYF
>TRBJ2-3|TRBV7-2|TRBD2|-
TGTGCCAGCAGCTTAGCGCCATGGGAGCGGGGGACGAGCACAGATACGCAGTATTTT
CASSLAPWERGTSTDTQYF
>TRBJ1-2|TRBV15|TRBD1|-
TGTGCCACCAGCATAGACAGGGCGTCTAACTATGGCTACACCTTC
CATSIDRASNYGYTF
>TRBJ2-7|TRBV25-1|-|-
TGTGCCAGCAAAATCGGGGGCGAGCAGTACTTC
CASKIGGEQYF
>TRBJ2-7|TRBV10-2|TRBD2|-
TGCGCCAGCAGTGAGTCAAAGGGACAGGGGCCCGTCCGACTAGCGGGGGACACCTACGAGCAGTACTTC
CASSESKGQGPVRLAGDTYEQYF
>TRBJ1-1|TRBV7-9|TRBD1|-
TGTGCCAGCAGCACGAAGGGACAGGGGCTACTAAACACTGAAGCTTTCTTT
CASSTKGQGLLNTEAFF
>TRBJ2-7|TRBV19|TRBD1|few
TGCCCCGGGACAGGCTCCTACGAGCAGTACTTC
CPGTGSYEQYF
>TRBJ1-4|TRBV19|TRBD1|-
TGTGCCAGTAGTGGGACAGGGCAATTTGGGACTGAAAAACTGTTTTTT
CASSGTGQFGTEKLFF